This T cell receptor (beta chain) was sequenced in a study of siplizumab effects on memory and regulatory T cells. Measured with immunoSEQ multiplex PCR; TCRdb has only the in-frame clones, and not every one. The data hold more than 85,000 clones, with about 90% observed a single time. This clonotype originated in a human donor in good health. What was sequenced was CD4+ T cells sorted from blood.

This CDR3 is CASSIARGRRYGYTF. The CDR3 bases are TGTGCCAGTAGTATAGCCAGGGGGCGTCGGTATGGCTACACCTTC. The chain recombines TRBV19 with TRBJ1-2, with 8 bases matching TRBD1. V lost 1 base to trimming and J lost 5 bases; unmatched junction nucleotides: 6. CDR3 length: 15 residues. CDR1 and CDR2 (germline): LNHDA, SQIVND (reference sequence).